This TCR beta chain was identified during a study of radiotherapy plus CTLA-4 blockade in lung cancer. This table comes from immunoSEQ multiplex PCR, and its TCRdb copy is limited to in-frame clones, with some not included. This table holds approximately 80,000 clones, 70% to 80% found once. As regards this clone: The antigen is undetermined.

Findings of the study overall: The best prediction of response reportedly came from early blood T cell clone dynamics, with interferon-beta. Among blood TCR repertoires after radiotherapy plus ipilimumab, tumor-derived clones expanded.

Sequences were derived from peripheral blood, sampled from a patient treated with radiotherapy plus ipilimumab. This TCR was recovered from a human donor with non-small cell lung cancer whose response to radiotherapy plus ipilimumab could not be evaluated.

In DNA form, the CDR3 reads TGTGCCAGCAGCTTAGTGGGACACCCCCAAGAGACCCAGTACTTC. Its protein is CASSLVGHPQETQYF. The chain joins TRBV11-2 to TRBJ2-5; a weak D match, TRBD1 (6 bases). Germline CDR1 and CDR2: SGHAT and FQNNGV. The CDR3 totals 15 residues. Trimming shortened V by 1 base and J by 1 base, and 10 bases separated the two germline ends.